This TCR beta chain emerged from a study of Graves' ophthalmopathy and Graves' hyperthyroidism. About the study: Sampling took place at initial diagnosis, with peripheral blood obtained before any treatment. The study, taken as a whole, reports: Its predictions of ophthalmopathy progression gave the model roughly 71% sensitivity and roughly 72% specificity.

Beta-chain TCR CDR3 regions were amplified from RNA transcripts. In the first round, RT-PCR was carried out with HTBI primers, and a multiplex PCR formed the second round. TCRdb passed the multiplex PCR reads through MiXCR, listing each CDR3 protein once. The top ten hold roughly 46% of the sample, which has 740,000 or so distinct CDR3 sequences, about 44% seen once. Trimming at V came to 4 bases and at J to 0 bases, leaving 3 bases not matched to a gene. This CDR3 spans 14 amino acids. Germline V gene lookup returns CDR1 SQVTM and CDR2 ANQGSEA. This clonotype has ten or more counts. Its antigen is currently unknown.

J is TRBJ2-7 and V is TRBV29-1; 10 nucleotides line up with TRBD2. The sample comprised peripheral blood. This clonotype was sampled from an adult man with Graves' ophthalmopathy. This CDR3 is CSVGTSGSSYEQYF. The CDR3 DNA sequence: TGCAGCGTTGGGACTAGCGGTAGCTCCTACGAGCAGTACTTC.